The rows below give T cell receptor beta chains drawn from one sample of a study of blood T cells in healthy people across ages. TCRdb passed the 5' RACE reads through MiXCR, listing each CDR3 protein once. The sample has more than 1,400,000 distinct CDR3 sequences, roughly 40% seen once. Sequences were obtained from blood. The receptors shown here come from a woman aged 18-29 years in good health. Both conserved end residues are part of each CDR3. The D gene is left open where the match is weak. Only part of the rows carry a size: once, few, many, or a class if the clone is expanded.

>TRBJ2-7|TRBV2|14|.|.
CASSEDLGSYEQYF
TGTGCCAGCAGTGAGGACCTAGGTTCCTACGAGCAGTACTTC
>TRBJ2-2|TRBV7-9|17|.|few
CASSPDGQRGDTGELFF
TGTGCCAGCAGCCCAGACGGTCAGCGAGGGGACACCGGGGAGCTGTTTTTT
>TRBJ2-7|TRBV28|15|TRBD1|.
CASNVGGQGSYEQYF
TGTGCCAGCAACGTGGGAGGACAGGGAAGCTACGAGCAGTACTTC
>TRBJ2-1|TRBV29-1|16|TRBD2|.
CSVELTSGRSYNEQFF
TGCAGCGTTGAGTTAACTAGCGGGAGATCCTACAATGAGCAGTTCTTC
>TRBJ2-7|TRBV27|15|.|.
CASSPRRGHSYEQYF
TGTGCCAGCAGTCCGCGACGAGGCCACTCCTACGAGCAGTACTTC
>TRBJ1-4|TRBV5-1|14|.|few
CASSLPSPNEKLFF
TGCGCCAGCAGCTTGCCCAGTCCTAATGAAAAACTGTTTTTT
>TRBJ2-1|TRBV5-1|14|TRBD2|.
CASSLYGGYNEQFF
TGCGCCAGCAGCTTGTACGGGGGGTACAATGAGCAGTTCTTC
>TRBJ2-7|TRBV5-1|16|TRBD2|.
CASSLASGGSFYEQYF
TGCGCCAGCAGCTTGGCATCGGGGGGAAGTTTCTACGAGCAGTACTTC
>TRBJ2-1|TRBV20-1|12|.|.
CSASPDYNEQFF
TGCAGTGCTAGTCCAGACTACAATGAGCAGTTCTTC
>TRBJ2-5|TRBV6-5|15|.|.
CASSYSPGPQETQYF
TGTGCCAGCAGTTACTCACCGGGACCGCAAGAGACCCAGTACTTC
>TRBJ2-3|TRBV7-9|16|.|.
CASSLDGGRATDTQYF
TGTGCCAGCAGCTTAGACGGGGGGCGCGCCACAGATACGCAGTATTTT
>TRBJ2-1|TRBV5-1|14|TRBD2|.
CASSPGTNFNEQFF
TGCGCCAGCAGCCCAGGGACTAATTTCAATGAGCAGTTCTTC
>TRBJ2-7|TRBV6-2/TRBV6-3|15|TRBD1|.
CASSHRTGGMNEQYF
TGTGCCAGCAGCCACCGGACAGGGGGCATGAACGAGCAGTACTTC
>TRBJ2-3|TRBV6-1|15|.|.
CASSDYLSSTDTQYF
TGTGCCAGCAGTGATTACTTATCTAGCACAGATACGCAGTATTTT
>TRBJ2-1|TRBV6-5|12|.|.
CASSSLHNEQFF
TGTGCCAGCAGTTCCTTGCACAATGAGCAGTTCTTC
>TRBJ2-7|TRBV6-5|20|TRBD1|.
CASSYLATGASAAASYEQYF
TGTGCCAGCAGTTACCTCGCTACAGGGGCCTCGGCGGCGGCGTCCTACGAGCAGTACTTC
>TRBJ2-5|TRBV28|14|.|.
CASSPHSVQETQYF
TGTGCCAGCAGCCCCCATAGTGTCCAAGAGACCCAGTACTTC
>TRBJ1-2|TRBV25-1|14|TRBD1|few
CASSDLDRGGFYTF
TGTGCCAGCAGTGATTTGGACAGGGGGGGCTTTTACACCTTC
>TRBJ1-1|TRBV20-1|13|TRBD1|.
CSAPGQGPTEAFF
TGCAGTGCTCCAGGACAGGGGCCCACTGAAGCTTTCTTT
>TRBJ1-1|TRBV5-1|15|TRBD1|few
CASSGVVQGGTEAFF
TGCGCCAGCAGCGGAGTCGTACAGGGGGGCACTGAAGCTTTCTTT
>TRBJ2-7|TRBV12-3/TRBV12-4|13|.|few
CASSFRGHYEQYF
TGTGCCAGCAGTTTCCGGGGCCACTACGAGCAGTACTTC
>TRBJ1-4|TRBV12-3/TRBV12-4|14|TRBD1|few
CASSSSTGSEKLFF
TGTGCCAGCAGTTCCTCGACAGGGAGTGAAAAACTGTTTTTT
>TRBJ1-2|TRBV6-5|11|.|once
CASKGYYGYTF
TGTGCCAGCAAGGGGTACTATGGCTACACCTTC
>TRBJ1-1|TRBV4-1|15|TRBD1|.
CASSQRTGENTEAFF
TGCGCCAGCAGCCAACGGACAGGGGAGAACACTGAAGCTTTCTTT
>TRBJ2-3|TRBV3-1|16|.|.
CASSKKWGISTDTQYF
TGTGCCAGCAGCAAAAAATGGGGCATTAGCACAGATACGCAGTATTTT
>TRBJ1-4|TRBV5-1|13|.|.
CACSLGLGEKLFF
TGCGCCTGCAGCTTGGGACTTGGTGAAAAACTGTTTTTT
>TRBJ2-5|TRBV6-2/TRBV6-3|13|.|.
CASISPASETQYF
TGTGCCAGCATTTCCCCCGCATCAGAGACCCAGTACTTC
>TRBJ2-2|TRBV10-3|17|TRBD2|.
CAISGTSGGPNTGELFF
TGTGCCATCAGTGGGACTAGCGGGGGGCCCAACACCGGGGAGCTGTTTTTT
>TRBJ2-7|TRBV21-1|13|.|.
CASSNGYEGTQYF
TGTGCCAGCAGCAATGGCTATGAAGGGACTCAGTACTTC
>TRBJ2-5|TRBV28|16|.|once
CASIPRGGSSYNEQYF
TGTGCCAGCATACCACGGGGTGGCTCGTCCTACAATGAGCAGTACTTC
>TRBJ2-3|TRBV14|13|.|.
CAGSRRVFNTQYF
TGTGCCGGCAGCCGCCGAGTCTTCAATACGCAGTATTTT
>TRBJ2-1|TRBV3-1|15|TRBD2|.
CASSQASGVGNEQFF
TGTGCCAGCAGCCAAGCTAGCGGGGTCGGGAATGAGCAGTTCTTC
>TRBJ2-7|TRBV6-5|16|.|.
CASSYSKRSGSYEQYF
TGTGCCAGCAGTTACTCGAAACGGAGCGGGTCCTACGAGCAGTACTTC
>TRBJ2-1|TRBV7-8|19|TRBD1|.
CASSTLRRDRTPSYNEQFF
TGTGCCAGCAGCACACTAAGACGGGACAGAACGCCCTCCTACAATGAGCAGTTCTTC
>TRBJ2-3|TRBV6-6|17|TRBD2|.
CASSYPGGGGNTDTQYF
TGTGCCAGCAGTTACCCGGGGGGCGGGGGGAACACAGATACGCAGTATTTT
>TRBJ2-2|TRBV5-1|13|.|few
CASSLLRAGELFF
TGCGCCAGCAGCTTACTCCGGGCCGGGGAGCTGTTTTTT
>TRBJ2-7|TRBV19|15|.|.
CATRENVGLAYEQYF
TGTGCCACCCGTGAAAATGTAGGACTGGCCTACGAGCAGTACTTC
>TRBJ2-5|TRBV12-3/TRBV12-4|17|.|few
CASSFSPAFDRLETQYF
TGTGCCAGCAGTTTTAGCCCGGCCTTCGACAGGCTGGAGACCCAGTACTTC
>TRBJ1-1|TRBV3-1|15|.|.
CASSQETGRNTEAFF
TGTGCCAGCAGCCAAGAGACAGGCCGAAACACTGAAGCTTTCTTT
>TRBJ2-5|TRBV29-1|13|TRBD1|many
CSVAGQVQETQYF
TGCAGCGTTGCCGGACAGGTTCAAGAGACCCAGTACTTC
>TRBJ1-1|TRBV20-1|16|.|.
CSASLRASPRNTEAFF
TGCAGTGCTAGTTTGAGGGCATCCCCTAGGAACACTGAAGCTTTCTTT
>TRBJ2-7|TRBV7-9|14|.|.
CASNPTAGSYEQYF
TGTGCCAGCAACCCGACCGCGGGCAGTTACGAGCAGTACTTC
>TRBJ1-1|TRBV21-1|11|.|few
CASSKDTEAFF
TGTGCCAGCAGCAAGGACACTGAAGCTTTCTTT
>TRBJ2-5|TRBV5-1|14|.|few
CASSGGAGQETQYF
TGCGCCAGCAGCGGAGGAGCGGGCCAAGAGACCCAGTACTTC
>TRBJ2-7|TRBV4-1|15|TRBD1|few
CASRRGDTGGYEQYF
TGCGCCAGCAGGAGGGGGGATACAGGGGGCTACGAGCAGTACTTC
>TRBJ1-1|TRBV29-1|12|.|.
CGDNRVRTEAFF
TGCGGCGACAACAGGGTAAGGACTGAAGCTTTCTTT
>TRBJ2-2|TRBV2|16|TRBD1|.
CASRTDRGISTGELFF
TGTGCCAGCAGGACCGACAGGGGGATATCGACCGGGGAGCTGTTTTTT
>TRBJ2-1|TRBV3-1|13|.|few
CASSQESERVRFF
TGTGCCAGCAGCCAAGAAAGTGAGAGGGTTCGGTTCTTC